This passage covers 15 T cell receptor beta chains from one sample sequenced in a study of CD8 T cells in Susac syndrome. Reverse transcription of about 0.45 to 1 ug RNA was carried out with random hexamers. TCRdb reprocessed the immunoSEQ multiplex PCR reads with MiXCR, giving one entry per CDR3 protein. This table holds about 190,000 distinct CDR3 sequences, 90% to 96% found once. The sample consisted of CD4+ T cells from PBMCs. Receptors originate from a human donor with Susac syndrome.

This rearrangement joins TRBV20-1 to TRBJ2-7, with D perhaps TRBD1 (5 bases). There are 15 residues in the CDR3. Trimming took 0 bases from V and 6 from J, leaving 18 bases between them. Germline V lookup: CDR1 DFQATT, CDR2 SNEGSKA (reference sequence). CDR3 in amino acids: CSARDQGLGSGEQYF. CDR3 coding DNA: TGCAGTGCTAGAGATCAGGGTTTAGGATCTGGCGAGCAGTACTTC.

This clonotype appeared once. This chain uses TRBV9 with TRBJ2-2; D not resolved. The V gene lost 2 bases and the J gene lost 4 bases, with 15 bases spanning the gap. The CDR3 covers 16 residues. The germline V gene encodes CDR1 SGDLS and CDR2 YYNGEE. CDR3 nucleotide sequence: TGTGCCAGCAGCGTCTCCCTCCGGGTGAGCACCGGGGAGCTGTTTTTT. Translated, it gives CASSVSLRVSTGELFF.

This chain uses TRBV6-1 with TRBJ2-7, with 15 bases fitting TRBD2. Germline V gives CDR1 MNHNS, CDR2 SASEGT. V shed 5 bases, J shed 0 bases, and the junction held 5 bases outside the gene matches. The length of the CDR3 is 17 residues. CDR3 nucleotide sequence: TGTGCCAGCAGTCTTGGACTAGCGGGGGGGAACTCCTACGAGCAGTACTTC. Its translation is CASSLGLAGGNSYEQYF.

The chain recombines TRBV5-6 with TRBJ1-2; tentative D call: TRBD1 (5 bases). CDR3 length equals 11 residues. The germline V and J ends were trimmed by 4 bases and 8 bases, with 9 bases remaining between them. Germline loops: CDR1 SGHDT, CDR2 YYEEEE. The DNA of the CDR3 is TGTGCCAGCAGCCCAGGGATCGGCTACACCTTC. Its protein product is CASSPGIGYTF.

In the case of this clonotype: Germline is not matched at one junction end, which may reflect a read error. This chain joins TRBV7-7 and TRBJ2-5; D uncertain. CDR1 and CDR2 from the germline V gene are SSHAT and FNYEAQ (reference sequence). This CDR3 is 16 amino acids long. DNA for the CDR3: TGTGCTAGCAGCTTAGGTCAGACTTTCCCACAAGAGACCCAGTACTTC. This encodes CASSLGQTFPQETQYF.

The J gene is TRBJ2-4, the V gene TRBV4-2, with D tentatively TRBD1 (5 bases). The V end lost 1 base, the J end lost 9 bases, and 22 bases lay between the germline ends. CDR1 and CDR2 from the germline V gene are LGHNA and YNFKEQ. This CDR3 comprises 17 residues. In DNA, the CDR3 is TGTGCCAGCAGCCAAGGTCTCAGGGTGGCGGTTGACTCCATTCAGTACTTC. Translation gives CASSQGLRVAVDSIQYF.

This chain links TRBV12-5 with TRBJ1-1, with 8 nucleotides matching TRBD1. The J segment lost 8 bases and the V segment lost 7 bases, leaving 9 bases of the junction unmatched. The germline V gene encodes CDR1 LGHNT and CDR2 FRNRAP. This CDR3 is 13 amino acids long. The CDR3 DNA reads as TGTGCTAGTGCCGCGGGACAGGTCCCCGAAGCTTTCTTT. It is translated as CASAAGQVPEAFF.

The chain employs TRBV4-3 and TRBJ2-7; tentative D call: TRBD2 (6 bases). Germline CDR1 LGHNA, CDR2 YSLEER. V was clipped by 3 bases and J by 4 bases, with 10 bases between them. The CDR3 consists of 13 residues. CDR3 DNA: TGCGCCAGCAGCCAGGGACTCCGATACGAGCAGTACTTC. Translated: CASSQGLRYEQYF.

This CDR3 is CASKLGTPVNSPLHF. The CDR3 region has the DNA TGTGCCAGCAAACTCGGGACGCCGGTTAATTCACCCCTCCACTTT. The rearrangement uses TRBV6-5 and TRBJ1-6; tentative D call: TRBD1 (5 bases). Germline-derived CDR1 and CDR2 are MNHEY and SVGAGI. V was shortened by 7 bases and J by 6 bases, with 16 bases between the two germline ends. This CDR3 has 15 residues.

V gene TRBV2 combines with J gene TRBJ1-2; 7 bases map to TRBD1. CDR3 size: 14 residues. Germline CDR1 and CDR2: SNHLY and FYNNEI. V was pared by 8 bases and J by 6 bases, with 12 bases of the junction left unmatched. The CDR3 is CASLQGGQKDGYTF. CDR3 DNA: TGTGCCAGCTTACAAGGGGGACAGAAGGATGGCTACACCTTC.

The CDR3 sequence is CASRPAPGQAAAQYF. The CDR3 DNA sequence: TGTGCCAGCAGACCTGCTCCGGGACAGGCGGCAGCGCAGTATTTT. The V gene is TRBV12-3 or TRBV12-4, the J gene TRBJ2-3; 8 bases align to TRBD1. V shed 6 bases and J 10 bases; nucleotides not matched to a gene: 15. This CDR3 is built from 15 residues.

This clonotype was detected a few times. The V and J genes are TRBV7-3 and TRBJ2-5; no firm D call. Trimming shortened V by 4 bases and J by 3 bases, and 9 bases separated the two germline ends. This CDR3 has 13 amino acids. The V gene's germline CDR1 is SGHTA and CDR2 FQGTGA. The CDR3 region has the DNA TGTGCCAGCAGCTCCGGATTAGAAGAGACCCAGTACTTC. Translating it yields CASSSGLEETQYF. The complete variable domain, with remaining parts taken from reference TRBV7-3 and TRBJ2-5, reads GAGVSQTPSNKVTEKGKYVELRCDPISGHTALYWYRQSLGQGPEFLIYFQGTGAADDSGLPNDRFFAVRPEGSVSTLKIQRTERGDSAVYLCASSSGLEETQYFGPGTRLLVL.

This clonotype was seen a single time. V and J are TRBV30 and TRBJ1-3; D gene uncertain. This CDR3 region has 13 residues. Germline CDR1 reads GTSNPN; CDR2 reads SVGIG (reference sequence). Trimming pared 3 bases from V and 1 base from J, leaving 7 bases between. CDR3 sequence: CAWSRGSGNTIYF. The CDR3 region has the DNA TGTGCCTGGAGCCGCGGGTCTGGAAACACCATATATTTT. Complete variable domain (other parts from reference TRBV30 and TRBJ1-3): SQTIHQWPATLVQPVGSPLSLECTVEGTSNPNLYWYRQAAGRGLQLLFYSVGIGQISSEVPQNLSASRPQDRQFILSSKKLLLSDSGFYLCAWSRGSGNTIYFGEGSWLTVV.

This clonotype was counted once. The chain carries TRBV20-1 and TRBJ1-5; 8 nucleotides line up with TRBD1. CDR1 is DFQATT, CDR2 SNEGSKA, per germline (reference sequence). Losses at the gene ends were 4 bases for V and 9 bases for J; bases not matched to a gene: 17. The CDR3 spans 16 residues. The CDR3 sequence: CSATSTGEISRGPQHF. The CDR3 DNA sequence: TGCAGTGCTACCTCGACAGGGGAGATTTCAAGAGGGCCCCAGCATTTT.

The chain joins TRBV7-9 to TRBJ2-5; 8 positions agree with TRBD1. The J segment lost 5 bases and the V segment lost 2 bases, leaving 10 bases of the junction unmatched. The germline V gene has CDR1 SEHNR and CDR2 FQNEAQ (reference sequence). The CDR3 consists of 16 residues. CDR3 DNA sequence: TGTGCCAGCAGCTTATCACACACGACAGGGGCGGAGACCCAGTACTTC. Encoded protein: CASSLSHTTGAETQYF.